The rows below give T cell receptor beta chains drawn from one sample of a study of T cell responses to AZD1222 COVID-19 vaccine. Using immunoSEQ multiplex PCR, the repertoire was profiled, and TCRdb retains in-frame clones only, with some absent. The sample shows fewer than 250,000 clones, about 93% of them seen only once. The material sequenced was peripheral blood, taken on day 0 of MenACWY control vaccination. Receptors originate from an adult in good health. Each CDR3 is given with its conserved first and last residue. The D gene is left open where the match is weak. Clone size, where shown, is once, few, many, or a class for clones that have expanded.

J gene: TRBJ1-5
clone size: .
V gene: TRBV28
D gene: .
CDR3 DNA: TGTGCCAGCAGTTCATACCCCGGGGGGCCCAATCAGCCCCAGCATTTT
CDR3 protein: CASSSYPGGPNQPQHF

J gene: TRBJ1-2
clone size: once
V gene: TRBV19
D gene: TRBD1
CDR3 DNA: TGTGCCACCTTCCCGGGACAGGGAACTTTTAACTATGGCTACACCTTC
CDR3 protein: CATFPGQGTFNYGYTF

J gene: TRBJ1-4
clone size: .
V gene: TRBV9
D gene: .
CDR3 DNA: TGTGCCAGCAGCGGTTACAGTGGTAATGAAAAACTGTTTTTT
CDR3 protein: CASSGYSGNEKLFF

J gene: TRBJ1-3
clone size: .
V gene: TRBV5-5
D gene: TRBD1
CDR3 DNA: TGTGCCAGCAGCGCGGGACAGACGGTTGGAAACACCATATATTTT
CDR3 protein: CASSAGQTVGNTIYF

J gene: TRBJ1-3
clone size: .
V gene: TRBV6-6
D gene: .
CDR3 DNA: TGTGCCAGCAGTCCCTCGTTCGGGGGGGACTCTGGAAACACCATATATTTT
CDR3 protein: CASSPSFGGDSGNTIYF

J gene: TRBJ1-1
clone size: .
V gene: TRBV20-1
D gene: .
CDR3 DNA: TGCAGTGCTAGAGCTTTTGGGGCTTTCTTT
CDR3 protein: CSARAFGAFF

J gene: TRBJ1-2
clone size: .
V gene: TRBV7-2
D gene: .
CDR3 DNA: TGTGCCAGCAGCTTAATTCAGGGTCAAGGGAGGGAGACTTATGGCTACACCTTC
CDR3 protein: CASSLIQGQGRETYGYTF

J gene: TRBJ2-7
clone size: .
V gene: TRBV20-1
D gene: .
CDR3 DNA: TGCAGTGCTAAGTCAGGGCTCGAGCAGTACTTC
CDR3 protein: CSAKSGLEQYF

J gene: TRBJ1-2
clone size: .
V gene: TRBV14
D gene: .
CDR3 DNA: TGTGCCAGCAGCCCCTTTAACTATGGCTACACCTTC
CDR3 protein: CASSPFNYGYTF

J gene: TRBJ1-6
clone size: .
V gene: TRBV19
D gene: .
CDR3 DNA: TGTGCCAGTAGTATCGGCAGTTCCTACTCACCCCTCCACTTT
CDR3 protein: CASSIGSSYSPLHF

J gene: TRBJ1-2
clone size: .
V gene: TRBV27
D gene: .
CDR3 DNA: TGTGCCAGCACCAAACGGGGAGCCTATGGCTACACCTTC
CDR3 protein: CASTKRGAYGYTF

J gene: TRBJ1-2
clone size: .
V gene: TRBV24-1
D gene: .
CDR3 DNA: TGTGCCACCAGTGTTGGTTCCTTCTATGGCTACACCTTC
CDR3 protein: CATSVGSFYGYTF

J gene: TRBJ1-1
clone size: .
V gene: TRBV28
D gene: .
CDR3 DNA: TGTGCCAGCAGCCATTACGCGGGGGTAGACACTGAAGCTTTCTTT
CDR3 protein: CASSHYAGVDTEAFF

J gene: TRBJ1-3
clone size: .
V gene: TRBV10-3
D gene: TRBD1
CDR3 DNA: TGTGCCATCAGTGAGTCAGGGGGCCTCTCTGGAAACACCATATATTTT
CDR3 protein: CAISESGGLSGNTIYF

J gene: TRBJ1-2
clone size: .
V gene: TRBV18
D gene: .
CDR3 DNA: TGTGCCAGCTCAAAGGCAGGGGATCACTCATCCTATGGCTACACCTTC
CDR3 protein: CASSKAGDHSSYGYTF

J gene: TRBJ1-5
clone size: few
V gene: TRBV10-2
D gene: .
CDR3 DNA: TGCGCCAGCAGTGAAGGAGGGCACGGCAATCAGCCCCAGCATTTT
CDR3 protein: CASSEGGHGNQPQHF

J gene: TRBJ1-1
clone size: .
V gene: TRBV27
D gene: .
CDR3 DNA: TGTGCCAGCAGTTACCGACCGAACACTGAAGCTTTCTTT
CDR3 protein: CASSYRPNTEAFF

J gene: TRBJ1-5
clone size: .
V gene: TRBV6-5
D gene: .
CDR3 DNA: TGTGCCAGCAGTCCCCGGAGCAATCAGCCCCAGCATTTT
CDR3 protein: CASSPRSNQPQHF

J gene: TRBJ2-7
clone size: .
V gene: TRBV11-2
D gene: TRBD2
CDR3 DNA: TGTGCCAGCAGCTTAGGGGAGGGGACCTACGAGCAGTACTTC
CDR3 protein: CASSLGEGTYEQYF

J gene: TRBJ2-5
clone size: .
V gene: TRBV18
D gene: TRBD2
CDR3 DNA: TGTGCCAGCTCACCACGAGCGGGGGGCCCAGAGACCCAGTACTTC
CDR3 protein: CASSPRAGGPETQYF

J gene: TRBJ1-5
clone size: .
V gene: TRBV12-5
D gene: .
CDR3 DNA: TGTGCTAGTGGTCACACCTGGACAGGCAATCAGCCCCAGCATTTT
CDR3 protein: CASGHTWTGNQPQHF

J gene: TRBJ2-3
clone size: .
V gene: TRBV4-1
D gene: .
CDR3 DNA: TGCGCCAGCAGCCACATTCCTTTAGATACGCAGTATTTT
CDR3 protein: CASSHIPLDTQYF

J gene: TRBJ2-5
clone size: .
V gene: TRBV9
D gene: TRBD1
CDR3 DNA: TGTGCCAGCAGCGAGGGACAGCATATACGGGAGACCCAGTACTTC
CDR3 protein: CASSEGQHIRETQYF

J gene: TRBJ1-4
clone size: .
V gene: TRBV30
D gene: .
CDR3 DNA: TGTGCCTGCGGGGGTCTCTATGCAACTAATGAAAAACTGTTTTTT
CDR3 protein: CACGGLYATNEKLFF

J gene: TRBJ1-5
clone size: .
V gene: TRBV5-1
D gene: .
CDR3 DNA: TGCGCCAGCAGCTTGTCAGGGGCTAGCAATCAGCCCCAGCATTTT
CDR3 protein: CASSLSGASNQPQHF

J gene: TRBJ2-7
clone size: .
V gene: TRBV14
D gene: TRBD2
CDR3 DNA: TGTGCCAGCAGCCGCCGGGGGGGCCTTTCCGAGCAGTACTTC
CDR3 protein: CASSRRGGLSEQYF

J gene: TRBJ2-3
clone size: once
V gene: TRBV30
D gene: .
CDR3 DNA: TGTGCCTGGAGTGTCAGGGGGGCCGGGGCAGATACGCAGTATTTT
CDR3 protein: CAWSVRGAGADTQYF

J gene: TRBJ2-5
clone size: .
V gene: TRBV2
D gene: .
CDR3 DNA: TGTGCCAGCAATAAGGGGGGGCCGGGAGAGACCCAGTACTTC
CDR3 protein: CASNKGGPGETQYF

J gene: TRBJ2-3
clone size: .
V gene: TRBV7-6
D gene: TRBD1
CDR3 DNA: TGTGCCAGCAGCTTAGCGCGACAGGGCTCAGATACGCAGTATTTT
CDR3 protein: CASSLARQGSDTQYF